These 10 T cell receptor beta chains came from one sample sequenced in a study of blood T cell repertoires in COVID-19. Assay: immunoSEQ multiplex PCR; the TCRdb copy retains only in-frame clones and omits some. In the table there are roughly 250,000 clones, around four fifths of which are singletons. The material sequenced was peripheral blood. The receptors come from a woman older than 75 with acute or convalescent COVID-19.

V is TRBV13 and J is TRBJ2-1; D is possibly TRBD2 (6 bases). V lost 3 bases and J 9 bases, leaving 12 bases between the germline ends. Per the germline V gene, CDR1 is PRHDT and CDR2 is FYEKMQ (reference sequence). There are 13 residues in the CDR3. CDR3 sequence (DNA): TGTGCCAGCAGCTTCCGGGAGACAGTTGAGCAGTTCTTC. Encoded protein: CASSFRETVEQFF. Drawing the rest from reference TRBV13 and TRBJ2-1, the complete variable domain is AAGVIQSPRHLIKEKRETATLKCYPIPRHDTVYWYQQGPGQDPQFLISFYEKMQSDKGSIPDRFSAQQFSDYHSELNMSSLELGDSALYFCASSFRETVEQFFGPGTRLTVL.

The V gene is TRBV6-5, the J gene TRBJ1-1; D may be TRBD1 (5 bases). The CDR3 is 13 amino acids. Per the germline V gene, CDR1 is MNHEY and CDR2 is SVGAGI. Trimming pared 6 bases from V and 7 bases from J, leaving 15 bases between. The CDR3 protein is CASREGRTNEAFF. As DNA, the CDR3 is TGTGCCAGCAGGGAGGGACGGACAAATGAAGCTTTCTTT.

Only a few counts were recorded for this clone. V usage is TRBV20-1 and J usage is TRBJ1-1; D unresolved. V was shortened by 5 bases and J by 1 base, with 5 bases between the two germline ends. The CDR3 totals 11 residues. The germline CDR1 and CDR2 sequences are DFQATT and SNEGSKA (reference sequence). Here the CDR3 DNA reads TGCAGTGCTTCCAAGAACACTGAAGCTTTCTTT. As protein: CSASKNTEAFF.

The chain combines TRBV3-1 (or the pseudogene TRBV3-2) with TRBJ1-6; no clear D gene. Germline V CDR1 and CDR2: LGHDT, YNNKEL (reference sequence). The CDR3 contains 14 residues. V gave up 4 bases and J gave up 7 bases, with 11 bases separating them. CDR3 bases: TGTGCCAGCAGCCGCTCCGGAGGGAATTCACCCCTCCACTTT. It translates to CASSRSGGNSPLHF.

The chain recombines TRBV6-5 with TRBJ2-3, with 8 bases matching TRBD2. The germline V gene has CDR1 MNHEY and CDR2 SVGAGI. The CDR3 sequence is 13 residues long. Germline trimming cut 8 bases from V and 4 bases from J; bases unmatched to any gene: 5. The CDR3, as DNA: TGTGCCAGCGAGAGCGGGGGAGCAGATACGCAGTATTTT. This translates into CASESGGADTQYF.

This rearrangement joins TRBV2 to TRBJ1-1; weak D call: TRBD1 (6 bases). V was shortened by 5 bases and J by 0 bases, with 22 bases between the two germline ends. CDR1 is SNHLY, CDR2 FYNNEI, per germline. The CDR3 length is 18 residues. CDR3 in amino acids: CASSFGGGGGRLNTEAFF. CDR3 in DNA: TGTGCCAGCAGTTTTGGCGGAGGGGGGGGTCGGCTGAACACTGAAGCTTTCTTT.

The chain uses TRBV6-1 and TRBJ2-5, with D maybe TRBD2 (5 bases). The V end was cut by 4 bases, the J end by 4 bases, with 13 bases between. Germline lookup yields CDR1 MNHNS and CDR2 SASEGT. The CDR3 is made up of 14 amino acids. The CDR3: CASSVERVPETQYF. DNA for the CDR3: TGTGCCAGCAGTGTCGAGAGGGTGCCAGAGACCCAGTACTTC.

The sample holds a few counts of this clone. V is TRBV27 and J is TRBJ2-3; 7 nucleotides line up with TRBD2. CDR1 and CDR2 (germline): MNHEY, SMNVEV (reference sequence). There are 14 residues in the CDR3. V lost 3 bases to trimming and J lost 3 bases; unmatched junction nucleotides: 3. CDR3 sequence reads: CASSFLGGTDTQYF. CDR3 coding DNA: TGTGCCAGCAGTTTTCTGGGAGGGACAGATACGCAGTATTTT.

The CDR3: CASPETGFF. The CDR3 DNA is TGTGCCAGCCCAGAGACAGGGTTCTTC. This chain uses TRBV21-1 with TRBJ2-4; the tabulated D call, TRBD1, remains unverified against the DNA. TRBV21-1 is termed a pseudogene. The CDR3 sequence is 9 residues long.

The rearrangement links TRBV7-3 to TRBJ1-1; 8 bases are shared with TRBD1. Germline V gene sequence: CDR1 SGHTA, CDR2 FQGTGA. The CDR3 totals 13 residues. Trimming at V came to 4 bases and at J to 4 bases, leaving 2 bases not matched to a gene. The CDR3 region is CASSYRGSTEAFF. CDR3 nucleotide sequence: TGTGCCAGCAGCTACAGGGGGTCCACTGAAGCTTTCTTT. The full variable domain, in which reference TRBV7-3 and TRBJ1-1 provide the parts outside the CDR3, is GAGVSQTPSNKVTEKGKYVELRCDPISGHTALYWYRQSLGQGPEFLIYFQGTGAADDSGLPNDRFFAVRPEGSVSTLKIQRTERGDSAVYLCASSYRGSTEAFFGQGTRLTVV.